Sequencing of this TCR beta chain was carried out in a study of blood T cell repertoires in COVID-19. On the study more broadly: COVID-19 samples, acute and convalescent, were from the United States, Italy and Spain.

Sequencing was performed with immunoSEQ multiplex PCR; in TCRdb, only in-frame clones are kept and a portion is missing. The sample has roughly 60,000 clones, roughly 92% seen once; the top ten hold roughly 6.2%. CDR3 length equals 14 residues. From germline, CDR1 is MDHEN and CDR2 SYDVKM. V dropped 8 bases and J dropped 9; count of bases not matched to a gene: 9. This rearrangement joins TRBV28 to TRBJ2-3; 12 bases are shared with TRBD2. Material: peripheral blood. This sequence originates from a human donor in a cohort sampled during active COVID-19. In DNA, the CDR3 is TGTGCCAGCGGATACCTAGCGGGGGGGGAGACGCAGTATTTT. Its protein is CASGYLAGGETQYF.